One sample yielded the 17 T cell receptor beta chains listed below, sequenced in a study of T cell changes during pregnancy in multiple sclerosis. Profiling relied on immunoSEQ multiplex PCR, and the TCRdb table lists in-frame clones only, not all of them. The sample includes about 50,000 clones, roughly 94% of them seen just once. The sequences come from CD8+ T cells from peripheral blood mononuclear cells, collected before pregnancy. All receptors come from a female donor with multiple sclerosis, enrolled in a pregnancy study.

This chain uses TRBV6-5 with TRBJ2-1; 7 positions agree with TRBD2. Trimming took 7 bases from V and 4 from J; bases not matched to a gene: 10. The V gene's germline CDR1 is MNHEY and CDR2 SVGAGI. The CDR3 loop spans 15 amino acids. The CDR3 loop reads CASKLGGTGYNEQFF. DNA of the CDR3: TGTGCCAGCAAGCTGGGGGGGACGGGTTACAATGAGCAGTTCTTC.

V gene TRBV11-2 combines with J gene TRBJ2-1; tentatively, D is TRBD1 (6 bases). This CDR3 spans 14 amino acids. V dropped 5 bases and J dropped 8 bases, with 16 bases sitting between them. Germline V CDR1 and CDR2: SGHAT, FQNNGV. The DNA for the CDR3 is TGTGCCAGCAGCCCAATGACAGGCCTAGATGAGCAGTTCTTC. This codes for CASSPMTGLDEQFF.

The chain carries TRBV4-1 and TRBJ2-7, with D possibly TRBD2 on 6 matching bases. The germline gives CDR1 MGHRA, CDR2 YSYEKL. Trimming stripped 0 bases from V and 7 bases from J, with 13 bases between. The CDR3 totals 14 residues. In DNA, the CDR3 is TGCGCCAGCAGCCAAGAGGAGGGGATGGGGGAGCAGTACTTC. Its protein is CASSQEEGMGEQYF.

This clone was detected once. The chain links TRBV21-1 to TRBJ2-7; the table gives TRBD2 as D, unverified against the DNA. TRBV21-1 counts as a pseudogene. This CDR3 has 14 amino acids. The DNA of the CDR3 is TGTGCCAGCACCACCCCGGGGGTTACCTACGAGCAGTACTTC. Amino acid sequence: CASTTPGVTYEQYF.

The chain joins TRBV19 to TRBJ2-1, with 7 positions matching TRBD2. This CDR3 spans 15 amino acids. J gave up 2 bases and V 5 bases, and 6 bases lay outside the gene matches. Germline V CDR1 and CDR2: LNHDA, SQIVND (reference sequence). The CDR3 sequence: CASSPTSATYNEQFF. The CDR3 nucleotides are TGTGCCAGTAGTCCAACTAGCGCCACCTACAATGAGCAGTTCTTC.

The CDR3 DNA follows: TGCAGCGTATTGACAGGGGGCGCTAACAATGAGCAGTTCTTC. Its translation: CSVLTGGANNEQFF. This chain connects TRBV29-1 to TRBJ2-1; 10 bases map to TRBD1. Trimming at V came to 6 bases and at J to 5 bases, leaving 7 bases not matched to a gene. The CDR3 spans 14 residues. Per the germline V gene, CDR1 is SQVTM and CDR2 is ANQGSEA.

The chain is built from TRBV27 and TRBJ1-2; D uncertain. This CDR3 spans 13 amino acids. Germline CDR1 is MNHEY and CDR2 is SMNVEV (reference sequence). V dropped 3 bases and J dropped 1 base, with 6 bases sitting between them. This CDR3 is CASSFQINYGYTF. DNA of the CDR3: TGTGCCAGCAGTTTCCAGATTAACTATGGCTACACCTTC.

The chain carries TRBV7-9 and TRBJ2-1, with 10 nucleotides matching TRBD1. J gave up 9 bases and V 2 bases, and 7 bases lay outside the gene matches. Germline V gene data show CDR1 as SEHNR and CDR2 as FQNEAQ (reference sequence). The CDR3 runs 15 residues. CDR3 in amino acids: CASSLSGQGLSEQFF. The CDR3, as DNA: TGTGCCAGCAGCTTATCGGGACAGGGGCTTAGTGAGCAGTTCTTC.

This chain connects TRBV19 to TRBJ1-2; 8 nucleotides agree with TRBD1. The germline V gene has CDR1 LNHDA and CDR2 SQIVND (reference sequence). The CDR3 is made up of 14 amino acids. Trimming cost V 2 bases and J 6 bases; bases outside gene matches: 5. The CDR3, as DNA: TGTGCCAGTAGTATAAAGGGACAGGCGGATGGCTACACCTTC. This gives the protein CASSIKGQADGYTF.

This chain joins TRBV7-9 and TRBJ1-1; no clear D gene. Germline lookup yields CDR1 SEHNR and CDR2 FQNEAQ (reference sequence). The CDR3 runs to 14 residues. V was cut by 4 bases and J by 4 bases, with 13 bases left in between. The CDR3 DNA is TGTGCCAGCAGCTCCCCCGGGAAGAGCACTGAAGCTTTCTTT. Translating it yields CASSSPGKSTEAFF.

This chain links TRBV27 with TRBJ1-1; TRBD1 agrees at 7 bases. Germline lookup yields CDR1 MNHEY and CDR2 SMNVEV (reference sequence). The trim removed 6 bases at V and 3 bases at J, leaving 10 bases unmatched. CDR3 length: 15 residues. Here the CDR3 DNA reads TGTGCCAGCAGGGCCCGTTCAGGGGGGCACACTGAAGCTTTCTTT. As protein: CASRARSGGHTEAFF.

This clone was picked up one time. The chain employs TRBV5-1 and TRBJ1-5; D remains ambiguous. CDR3 length equals 15 residues. The germline V and J ends were trimmed by 5 bases and 1 base, with 13 bases remaining between them. CDR1 SGHRS and CDR2 YFSETQ come from the germline V gene. The CDR3 DNA sequence: TGCGCCAGCAGGTCTGACTGGCGGAGCAATCAGCCCCAGCATTTT. This encodes CASRSDWRSNQPQHF.

This sequence joins TRBV29-1 and TRBJ1-2; D is possibly TRBD1 (5 bases). With 6 bases removed from V and 0 bases from J, the gap between germline ends came to 20 bases. The CDR3 runs to 16 residues. Looked up from germline, CDR1 is SQVTM and CDR2 is ANQGSEA. The CDR3 DNA reads as TGCAGCGTACACGGCATTCTTGACAGCACTAACTATGGCTACACCTTC. Translated, it gives CSVHGILDSTNYGYTF.

The chain employs TRBV5-4 and TRBJ2-1; 8 bases align to TRBD2. Germline V gene sequence: CDR1 SGHNT, CDR2 YYREEE (reference sequence). CDR3 length: 13 amino acids. J was trimmed by 9 bases and V by 2 bases; bases with no gene match: 4. CDR3 DNA sequence: TGTGCCAGCAGCTTCGGGAGGGCCGGTGAGCAGTTCTTC. Its protein is CASSFGRAGEQFF. Based on the CDR3 plus reference TRBV5-4 and TRBJ2-1, the full variable domain is ETGVTQSPTHLIKTRGQQVTLRCSSQSGHNTVSWYQQALGQGPQFIFQYYREEENGRGNFPPRFSGLQFPNYSSELNVNALELDDSALYLCASSFGRAGEQFFGPGTRLTVL.

This rearrangement joins TRBV28 to TRBJ2-3; the D gene is possibly TRBD2 (6 bases). Trimming removed 6 bases from V and 5 bases from J, with 18 bases in between. This CDR3 region has 15 residues. Germline V lookup: CDR1 MDHEN, CDR2 SYDVKM. The CDR3 reads CASSLRGPSRDTQYF. The DNA for the CDR3 is TGTGCCAGCAGCCTGCGGGGACCCTCGAGAGATACGCAGTATTTT.

As concerns this clone: Other DNA sequences in the sample encode the same CDR3. The V and J genes are TRBV27 and TRBJ2-7, with D uncertain. Trimming took off 2 bases at V and 3 bases at J, with 8 bases between the two ends. Germline V gene data show CDR1 as MNHEY and CDR2 as SMNVEV (reference sequence). The CDR3 is made up of 13 amino acids. CDR3 amino acids: CASSLGQSYEQYF. The CDR3 DNA reads TGTGCCAGCAGTTTAGGGCAGAGCTACGAGCAGTACTTC.

The CDR3 DNA sequence: TGTGCCAGCAGACAGGGACTAGCGGGGGACTACGAGCAGTACTTC. Translated, it gives CASRQGLAGDYEQYF. The gene calls are TRBV5-4 and TRBJ2-7; 14 bases are shared with TRBD2. The CDR3 extends over 15 amino acids. With V trimmed by 5 bases and J by 3 bases, 4 bases remained unmatched. Per the germline V gene, CDR1 is SGHNT and CDR2 is YYREEE (reference sequence).